The sequence of this T cell receptor beta chain was determined in a study of T-cell reconstitution after alpha-beta-depleted transplantation in children listed by TCRdb under 2016. With respect to the entire study: Using TCR repertoire profiling, the study followed T-cell immune reconstitution in a quantitative way in children after TCRalphabeta/CD19-depleted allogeneic hematopoietic cell transplantation. What the research found in general, with its limitations: In some patients, the high TCRbeta diversity seen at day 60 was put down to recipient T cells and intrathymic progenitors that had survived conditioning. The apparently early recovery of alphabetaT-cell counts about two months after transplant reportedly depended on only several hundred rapidly expanded clones that came from non-depleted graft cells. Hyperexpanded clone frequencies declined over subsequent months; after one year, T-cell counts and TCRbeta diversity were mostly attributed to newly produced T cells.

The treatment or condition label here, explained by the study, means: allogeneic hematopoietic cell transplantation with graft depleted of TCRalphabeta T cells and CD19 B cells. Transplant recipients were children who received TCRalphabeta/CD19-depleted allogeneic hematopoietic cell grafts. This clonotype was picked up many times. The antigen this receptor binds is unknown. Base qualities are not at hand, and no much larger clone is one base apart. The library was made by PCR. Sequencing used an Illumina HiSeq 2500. Molecular barcoding was employed in the preparation of TCR libraries, with unique molecular identifiers being used to normalize TCRbeta repertoire quantification. TCRdb itself trimmed the public reads at Q25 with fastp, ran MiXCR and retained productive beta chains. Entries that share a CDR3 protein sequence are merged under the most common genes and DNA. Within this sample are approximately 190,000 distinct CDR3 sequences, with 6.3% of them counted one time only. Of the sample, under 6% is held by the ten largest clones.

Trimming takes 0 bases off V and 1 base off J; junction bases not matched to a gene: 7. According to the germline V gene, CDR1 reads SGHDT and CDR2 reads YYEEEE. The CDR3 runs 17 amino acids, cysteine and phenylalanine included. The only DNA kept is the CDR3, 51 bases in frame from the first base. The chain couples TRBV5-6 to TRBJ2-3, with TRBD2 identical over 8 junction bases. Sequenced material: PBMCs, taken before TCRalphabeta/CD19-depleted stem cell transplant. The clonotype originates from a girl under three years old with combined immunodeficiency, due to receive a stem cell transplant. This receptor has the CDR3 CASSLGRLAPRTDTQYF. At the DNA level, the sequence is TGTGCCAGCAGCTTGGGGAGACTAGCGCCACGCACAGATACGCAGTATTTT.